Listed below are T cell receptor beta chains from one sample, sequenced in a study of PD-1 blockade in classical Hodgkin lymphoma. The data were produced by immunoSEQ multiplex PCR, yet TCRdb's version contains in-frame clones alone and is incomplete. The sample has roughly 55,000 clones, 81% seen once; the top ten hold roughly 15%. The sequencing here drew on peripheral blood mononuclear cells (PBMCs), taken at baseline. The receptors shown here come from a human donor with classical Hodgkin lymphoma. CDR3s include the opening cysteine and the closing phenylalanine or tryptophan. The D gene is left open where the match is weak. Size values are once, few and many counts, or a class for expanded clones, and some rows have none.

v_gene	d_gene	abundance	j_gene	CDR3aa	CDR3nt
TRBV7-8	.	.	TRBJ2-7	CASSSSGEYEQYF	TGTGCCAGCAGTTCCTCAGGGGAATACGAGCAGTACTTC
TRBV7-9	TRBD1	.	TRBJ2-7	CASTRQGGFYEQYF	TGTGCCAGCACCCGACAGGGCGGCTTCTACGAGCAGTACTTC
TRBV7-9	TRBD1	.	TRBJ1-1	CASSLVQGEAFF	TGTGCCAGCAGCTTAGTACAGGGGGAGGCTTTCTTT
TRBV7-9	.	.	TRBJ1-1	CASSLTGMNTEAFF	TGTGCCAGCAGCCTCACCGGGATGAACACTGAAGCTTTCTTT
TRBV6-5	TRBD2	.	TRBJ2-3	CASTPAGVDTQYF	TGTGCCAGCACCCCAGCGGGAGTGGATACGCAGTATTTT
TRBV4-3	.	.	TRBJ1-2	CASSLEAGAYGYTF	TGCGCCAGCAGCCTGGAAGCGGGGGCCTATGGCTACACCTTC
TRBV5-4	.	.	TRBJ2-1	CASSLGALQQFF	TGTGCCAGCAGCTTGGGGGCCCTACAGCAGTTCTTC
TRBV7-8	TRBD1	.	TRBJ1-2	CASSLATGEAGYTF	TGTGCCAGCAGCTTAGCAACAGGGGAAGCTGGCTACACCTTC
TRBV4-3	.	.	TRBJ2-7	CASSQDPRSYEQYF	TGCGCCAGCAGCCAAGATCCCAGGTCCTACGAGCAGTACTTC
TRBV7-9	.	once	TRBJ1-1	CASSLINQRGNTEAFF	TGTGCCAGCAGCTTAATAAATCAACGAGGAAACACTGAAGCTTTCTTT
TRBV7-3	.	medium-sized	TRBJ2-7	CASSRRLDPSYEQYF	TGTGCCAGCAGTAGACGACTGGACCCCTCCTACGAGCAGTACTTC
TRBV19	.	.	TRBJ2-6	CASSIGVLSGANVLTF	TGTGCCAGTAGTATAGGGGTTCTCTCTGGGGCCAACGTCCTGACTTTC
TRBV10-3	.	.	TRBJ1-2	CAISERPGASNYGYTF	TGTGCCATCAGTGAGAGACCGGGCGCTTCTAACTATGGCTACACCTTC
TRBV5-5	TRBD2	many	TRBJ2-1	CASSLGTRPNEQFF	TGTGCCAGCAGCTTGGGGACTAGGCCCAATGAGCAGTTCTTC
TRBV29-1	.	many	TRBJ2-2	CSVVGWTGELFF	TGCAGCGTGGTGGGATGGACCGGGGAGCTGTTTTTT
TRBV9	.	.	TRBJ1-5	CASSVGPGVSQPQHF	TGTGCCAGCAGCGTAGGGCCGGGCGTAAGTCAGCCCCAGCATTTT
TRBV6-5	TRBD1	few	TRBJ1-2	CASSYLQGSGYTF	TGTGCCAGCAGTTACTTACAGGGGTCCGGCTACACCTTC
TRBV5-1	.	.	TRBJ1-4	CASSLEGRGNEKLFF	TGCGCCAGCAGCTTGGAAGGCAGGGGTAATGAAAAACTGTTTTTT
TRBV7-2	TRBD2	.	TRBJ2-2	CASSLSGRIGELFF	TGTGCCAGCAGCTTAAGCGGGAGGATCGGGGAGCTGTTTTTT
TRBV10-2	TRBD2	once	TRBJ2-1	CASSSGTSGSNEQFF	TGCGCCAGCAGCTCGGGGACTAGCGGGAGCAATGAGCAGTTCTTC
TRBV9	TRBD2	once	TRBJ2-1	CASSVGVTSGTYNEQFF	TGTGCCAGCAGCGTAGGGGTGACTAGCGGAACCTACAATGAGCAGTTCTTC
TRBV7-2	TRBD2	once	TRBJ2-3	CASSLAGGPYDTQYF	TGTGCCAGCAGCTTGGCGGGAGGGCCCTATGATACGCAGTATTTT
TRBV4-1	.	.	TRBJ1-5	CASSQEPGTYTNQPQHF	TGCGCCAGCAGCCAAGAACCGGGGACGTATACGAATCAGCCCCAGCATTTT
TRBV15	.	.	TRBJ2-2	CATSRDWTSNGELFF	TGTGCCACCAGCAGAGACTGGACATCGAACGGGGAGCTGTTTTTT
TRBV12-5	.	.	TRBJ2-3	CASADHTQYF	TGTGCTAGTGCGGACCATACGCAGTATTTT
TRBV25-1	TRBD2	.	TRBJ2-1	CASGSGRAVNEQFF	TGTGCCAGCGGAAGCGGGAGGGCCGTCAATGAGCAGTTCTTC
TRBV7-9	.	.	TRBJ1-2	CASSLMGPGGPIANYGYTF	TGTGCCAGCAGCTTAATGGGGCCCGGGGGACCTATTGCTAACTATGGCTACACCTTC
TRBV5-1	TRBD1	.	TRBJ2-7	CASSPQDRGGYEQYF	TGCGCCAGCAGCCCTCAGGACAGGGGCGGGTACGAGCAGTACTTC